The clone carrying this T cell receptor (beta chain) was seen only once. Sequencing used immunoSEQ multiplex PCR; TCRdb keeps in-frame clones, though not all of them. The profile covers 40,000 to 55,000 clones, with around 92% appearing a single time and 1% to 1.5% taken by the ten largest. Germline V gene lookup returns CDR1 SEHNR and CDR2 FQNEAQ (reference sequence). The CDR3 consists of 15 residues. V gave up 3 bases and J gave up 1 base, with 12 bases separating them. This entry is derived from a study of T cell changes during pregnancy in multiple sclerosis. The gene calls are TRBV7-9 and TRBJ1-1; D uncertain. The sample consisted of peripheral blood. The receptor was isolated from a female donor with multiple sclerosis, enrolled in a pregnancy study. CDR3 nucleotides: TGTGCCAGCAGCTTTAGTATCGCCGGGAACACTGAAGCTTTCTTT. Amino acid sequence: CASSFSIAGNTEAFF.